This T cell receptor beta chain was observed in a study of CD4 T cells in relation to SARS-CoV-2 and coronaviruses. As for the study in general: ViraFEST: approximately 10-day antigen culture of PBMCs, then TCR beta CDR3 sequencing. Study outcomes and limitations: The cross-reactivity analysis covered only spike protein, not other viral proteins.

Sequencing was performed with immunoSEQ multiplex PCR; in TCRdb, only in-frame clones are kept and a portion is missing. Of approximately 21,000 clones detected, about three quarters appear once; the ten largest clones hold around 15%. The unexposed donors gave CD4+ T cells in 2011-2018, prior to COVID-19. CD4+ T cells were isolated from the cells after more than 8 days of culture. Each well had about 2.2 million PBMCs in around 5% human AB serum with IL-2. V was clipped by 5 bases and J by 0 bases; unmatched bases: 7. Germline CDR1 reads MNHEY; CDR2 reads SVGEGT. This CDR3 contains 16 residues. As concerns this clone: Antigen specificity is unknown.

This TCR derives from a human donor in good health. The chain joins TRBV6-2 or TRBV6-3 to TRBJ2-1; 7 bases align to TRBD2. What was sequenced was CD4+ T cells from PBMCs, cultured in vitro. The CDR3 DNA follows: TGTGCCAGCAGTGTTGGGGGGGTGACCTCCTACAATGAGCAGTTCTTC. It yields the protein CASSVGGVTSYNEQFF.